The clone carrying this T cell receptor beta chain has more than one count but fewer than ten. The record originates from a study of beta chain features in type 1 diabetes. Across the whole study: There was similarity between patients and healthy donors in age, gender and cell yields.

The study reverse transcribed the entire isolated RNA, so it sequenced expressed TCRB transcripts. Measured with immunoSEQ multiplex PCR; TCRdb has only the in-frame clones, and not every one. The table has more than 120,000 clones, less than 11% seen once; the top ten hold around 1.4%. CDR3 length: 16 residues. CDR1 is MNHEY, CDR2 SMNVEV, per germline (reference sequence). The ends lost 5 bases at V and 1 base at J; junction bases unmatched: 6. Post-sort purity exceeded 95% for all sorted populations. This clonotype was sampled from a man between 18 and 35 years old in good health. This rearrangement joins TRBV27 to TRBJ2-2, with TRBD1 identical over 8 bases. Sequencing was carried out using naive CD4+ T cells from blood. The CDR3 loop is CASSRPGTGNTGELFF. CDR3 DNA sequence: TGTGCCAGCAGTAGGCCCGGGACAGGGAACACCGGGGAGCTGTTTTTT.